Listed here are 20 T cell receptor beta chains from one sample, sequenced in a study of T cell changes during pregnancy in multiple sclerosis. Measured with immunoSEQ multiplex PCR; TCRdb has only the in-frame clones, and not every one. The sample includes some 80,000 clones, about 94% seen only once; the top ten take 0.12% to 0.15%. This sample comprised CD4+ T cells from peripheral blood mononuclear cells, obtained after pregnancy. These receptors were taken from a female donor with multiple sclerosis, enrolled in a pregnancy study.

The CDR3 coding sequence is TGTGCCAGCAGCCCCCGGGGGTTCGATCAGCCCCAGCATTTT. It codes for CASSPRGFDQPQHF. The chain joins TRBV5-6 to TRBJ1-5, with D possibly being TRBD1 (5 bases). This CDR3 is 14 amino acids long. The germline CDR1 and CDR2 sequences are SGHDT and YYEEEE. V lost 4 bases and J lost 5, with 13 bases in between. Supplemented by reference TRBV5-6 and TRBJ1-5, the full variable domain reads DAGVTQSPTHLIKTRGQQVTLRCSPKSGHDTVSWYQQALGQGPQFIFQYYEEEERQRGNFPDRFSGHQFPNYSSELNVNALLLGDSALYLCASSPRGFDQPQHFGDGTRLSIL.

This clone has a single count. The J gene is TRBJ2-1, the V gene TRBV7-2; 7 bases align to TRBD2. V shed 5 bases, J shed 8 bases, and the junction held 3 bases outside the gene matches. The CDR3 sequence is 12 residues long. Germline loops: CDR1 SGHTA, CDR2 FQGNSA. CDR3 protein: CASSHLADEQFF. DNA for the CDR3: TGTGCCAGCAGCCATCTAGCGGATGAGCAGTTCTTC.

The chain has TRBV14 and TRBJ2-1, with 8 bases fitting TRBD2. Trimming removed 5 bases from V and 3 bases from J; junction bases left unmatched: 6. The CDR3 runs to 15 residues. Looked up from germline, CDR1 is SGHDN and CDR2 is FVKESK. CDR3 DNA sequence: TGTGCCAGCAGCGGATGGACTAGCAACTACAATGAGCAGTTCTTC. Translation gives CASSGWTSNYNEQFF.

The chain recombines TRBV7-9 with TRBJ2-5; D unresolved. Trimming took off 0 bases at V and 1 base at J, with 12 bases between the two ends. Germline V gene lookup returns CDR1 SEHNR and CDR2 FQNEAQ (reference sequence). CDR3 length: 16 amino acids. CDR3 loop: CASSLAPLVFQETQYF. Here the CDR3 DNA reads TGTGCCAGCAGCTTAGCCCCCCTAGTCTTCCAAGAGACCCAGTACTTC.

This chain connects TRBV2 to TRBJ2-5; a possible D gene is TRBD2 (6 bases). The germline CDR1 and CDR2 sequences are SNHLY and FYNNEI. With 8 bases removed from V and 2 bases from J, the gap between germline ends came to 12 bases. This CDR3 spans 13 amino acids. This CDR3 is CASRRELQETQYF. The CDR3 nucleotides are TGTGCCAGCCGACGGGAGTTACAAGAGACCCAGTACTTC.

The chain recombines TRBV6-1 with TRBJ2-7; D is possibly TRBD1 (6 bases). V lost 4 bases, J lost 4 bases, and 17 bases lay in between. The CDR3 consists of 15 residues. The germline CDR1 and CDR2 sequences are MNHNS and SASEGT. This CDR3 is CASSVQQGREYEQYF. In DNA, the CDR3 is TGTGCCAGCAGTGTTCAACAGGGTCGAGAGTACGAGCAGTACTTC.

V is TRBV9 and J is TRBJ1-2; 9 positions agree with TRBD1. After removal of 0 bases from V and 6 bases from J, the junction contained 15 bases not matched to a gene. Looked up from germline, CDR1 is SGDLS and CDR2 is YYNGEE. The CDR3 contains 18 residues. The CDR3 reads CASSVVSTGGLQVNGYTF. In DNA form, the CDR3 reads TGTGCCAGCAGCGTAGTTAGCACAGGGGGCCTCCAGGTGAATGGCTACACCTTC.

This clone was seen once. This chain joins TRBV2 and TRBJ2-2; 7 bases fit TRBD1. This CDR3 has 15 residues. In germline, CDR1 is SNHLY, CDR2 FYNNEI. V lost 6 bases to trimming and J lost 1 base; unmatched junction nucleotides: 5. The CDR3 nucleotides are TGTGCCAGCAGGGGACAGAGCCTGAACACCGGGGAGCTGTTTTTT. Amino acids: CASRGQSLNTGELFF.

This chain uses TRBV7-2 with TRBJ2-4; 9 bases agree with TRBD2. With 4 bases clipped from V and 11 bases from J, the junction kept 6 bases outside the gene matches. Looked up from germline, CDR1 is SGHTA and CDR2 is FQGNSA. The CDR3 extends over 13 amino acids. The CDR3 bases are TGTGCCAGCAGCTCGGGACTAGCATCCCTTCAGTACTTC. Protein product: CASSSGLASLQYF.

This rearrangement joins TRBV5-1 to TRBJ2-3, with 7 bases lining up with TRBD2. The CDR3 contains 15 residues. V lost 3 bases and J lost 1; bases outside the gene matches: 5. The germline V gene has CDR1 SGHRS and CDR2 YFSETQ. This chain's CDR3 is CASSSSREGTDTQYF. CDR3 bases: TGCGCCAGCAGCTCCTCTCGGGAGGGCACAGATACGCAGTATTTT.

The CDR3 reads CASSSHQGVSYEQYF. The CDR3 nucleotides read TGTGCCAGCAGTTCCCACCAGGGGGTAAGCTACGAGCAGTACTTC. The chain couples TRBV28 to TRBJ2-7; 7 bases match TRBD1. The J segment lost 3 bases and the V segment lost 4 bases, leaving 9 bases of the junction unmatched. The CDR3 length is 15 residues. Germline V gene lookup returns CDR1 MDHEN and CDR2 SYDVKM.

J is TRBJ1-2 and V is TRBV2; 11 nucleotides match TRBD1. This CDR3 contains 15 residues. V lost 2 bases to trimming and J lost 4 bases; unmatched junction nucleotides: 3. The germline V gene has CDR1 SNHLY and CDR2 FYNNEI. CDR3 DNA: TGTGCCAGCAGTGAACAGGGACAGGGGGGCTATGGCTACACCTTC. Translating gives CASSEQGQGGYGYTF.

This chain joins TRBV9 and TRBJ1-3; weak D call: TRBD1 (6 bases). CDR1 and CDR2 (germline): SGDLS, YYNGEE. Trimming removed 4 bases from V and 1 base from J, with 12 bases in between. CDR3 length: 15 amino acids. CDR3 coding DNA: TGTGCCAGCAGCCCCTCAGGGGTTTCTGGAAACACCATATATTTT. The encoded protein is CASSPSGVSGNTIYF. The whole variable domain, filled in from reference TRBV9 and TRBJ1-3, reads DSGVTQTPKHLITATGQRVTLRCSPRSGDLSVYWYQQSLDQGLQFLIQYYNGEERAKGNILERFSAQQFPDLHSELNLSSLELGDSALYFCASSPSGVSGNTIYFGEGSWLTVV.

This chain connects TRBV9 to TRBJ1-5, with TRBD1 matching 9 bases. This CDR3 is 16 amino acids long. Germline values: CDR1 SGDLS, CDR2 YYNGEE. V was pared by 3 bases and J by 3 bases, with 7 bases of the junction left unmatched. Here the CDR3 DNA reads TGTGCCAGCAGCGGCCCCGGGACAGGGTTCAATCAGCCCCAGCATTTT. It codes for CASSGPGTGFNQPQHF.

The chain is built from TRBV27 and TRBJ2-1, with 10 bases identical to TRBD1. Trimming removed 2 bases from V and 2 bases from J; junction bases left unmatched: 6. This CDR3 has 17 residues. The germline gives CDR1 MNHEY, CDR2 SMNVEV (reference sequence). The CDR3 sequence: CASSLEGTGAPYNEQFF. DNA for the CDR3: TGTGCCAGCAGTTTAGAGGGGACAGGGGCCCCCTACAATGAGCAGTTCTTC.

The chain combines TRBV29-1 with TRBJ2-3; 11 nucleotides agree with TRBD1. Germline values: CDR1 SQVTM, CDR2 ANQGSEA. This CDR3 spans 13 amino acids. V shed 7 bases and J 4 bases; nucleotides not matched to a gene: 4. CDR3 sequence (DNA): TGCAGCGCCAGGACAGGGGGCGCAGATACGCAGTATTTT. This gives the protein CSARTGGADTQYF.

The J gene is TRBJ2-2, the V gene TRBV7-2; perhaps TRBD2 as D (6 bases). The CDR3 is 15 residues long. V gave up 3 bases and J gave up 3 bases, with 11 bases separating them. Germline lookup yields CDR1 SGHTA and CDR2 FQGNSA. CDR3 bases: TGTGCCAGCAGCTTCCTTACGGGGGACACCGGGGAGCTGTTTTTT. Its translation: CASSFLTGDTGELFF.

This clone was found once. The chain is built from TRBV27 and TRBJ2-7; 10 bases agree with TRBD1. The CDR3 is 16 residues long. Germline CDR1 reads MNHEY; CDR2 reads SMNVEV (reference sequence). V dropped 2 bases and J dropped 2; count of bases not matched to a gene: 6. For the CDR3, the DNA is TGTGCCAGCAGTTTAGGGGCCGGGACAGGGGCCTACGAGCAGTACTTC. Protein sequence: CASSLGAGTGAYEQYF.

V usage is TRBV5-4 and J usage is TRBJ2-3; a possible D gene is TRBD2 (5 bases). The V end lost 3 bases, the J end lost 0 bases, and 8 bases lay between the germline ends. Germline V CDR1 and CDR2: SGHNT, YYREEE (reference sequence). The CDR3 covers 14 residues. In DNA, the CDR3 is TGTGCCAGCAGCTCGAGCGGTAGCACAGATACGCAGTATTTT. It codes for CASSSSGSTDTQYF.

The chain links TRBV5-1 to TRBJ2-3, with D perhaps TRBD2 (6 bases). This CDR3 is 15 amino acids long. From germline, CDR1 is SGHRS and CDR2 YFSETQ. The V gene lost 0 bases and the J gene lost 1 base, with 9 bases spanning the gap. The CDR3 spells CASSLGLVGTDTQYF. In DNA form, the CDR3 reads TGCGCCAGCAGCTTGGGACTAGTCGGCACAGATACGCAGTATTTT. The whole variable domain, remainder taken from reference TRBV5-1 and TRBJ2-3, is KAGVTQTPRYLIKTRGQQVTLSCSPISGHRSVSWYQQTPGQGLQFLFEYFSETQRNKGNFPGRFSGRQFSNSRSEMNVSTLELGDSALYLCASSLGLVGTDTQYFGPGTRLTVL.